The 5 T cell receptor beta chains given below trace back to one sample, sequenced in a study of a mutant IDH1 vaccine in newly diagnosed glioma. Time point meaning: week 23, last vaccination. The investigators gave 300 ug of mutant IDH1 20-mer peptide in each vaccine dose, together with topical imiquimod. The repertoire was sequenced with immunoSEQ multiplex PCR; TCRdb's copy has only in-frame clones and lacks some. The data hold approximately 67,000 clones, with 84% observed a single time. For these TCRs, the target antigens are not known. The sequencing here drew on PBMCs, taken from a glioma patient whose treatment included an IDH1 peptide vaccine. The receptors derive from a man between 18 and 29 years old with glioma.

The CDR3 bases are TGTGCCACCAGCAGAGTTCCGGGACAGGTGGTGGCAGATACGCAGTATTTT. Translation: CATSRVPGQVVADTQYF. V gene TRBV15 combines with J gene TRBJ2-3; 8 nucleotides match TRBD1. The CDR3 contains 17 residues. Trimming cost V 1 base and J 4 bases; bases outside gene matches: 10. From germline, CDR1 is LNHNV and CDR2 YYDKDF (reference sequence).

The CDR3 sequence is CASSSQRLGLATEQYF. The CDR3 DNA reads as TGTGCCAGCAGCTCCCAGAGGTTGGGACTAGCGACCGAGCAGTACTTC. The chain uses TRBV7-2 and TRBJ2-7; the match to TRBD2 covers 10 bases. Germline CDR1 and CDR2: SGHTA and FQGNSA. CDR3 length equals 16 residues. Trimming at V came to 4 bases and at J to 6 bases, leaving 12 bases not matched to a gene.

This sequence joins TRBV30 and TRBJ2-7, with D possibly being TRBD2 (5 bases). There are 12 residues in the CDR3. Germline CDR1 reads GTSNPN; CDR2 reads SVGIG (reference sequence). Between the trimmed V and J ends, which lost 2 bases and 2 bases, there was a span of 7 bases. This CDR3 reads CAWSLGAYEQYF. CDR3 in DNA: TGTGCCTGGAGTCTGGGAGCCTACGAGCAGTACTTC.

The chain combines TRBV5-1 with TRBJ2-5, with D hard to call. V was pared by 5 bases and J by 5 bases, with 13 bases between. Germline V gives CDR1 SGHRS, CDR2 YFSETQ. This CDR3 is built from 13 residues. The CDR3 spells CASSLGVLETQYF. The CDR3 DNA reads as TGCGCCAGCAGTCTTGGGGTTTTGGAGACCCAGTACTTC.

CDR3 amino acids: CSVRAVEYGYTF. CDR3 DNA sequence: TGCAGCGTTCGCGCAGTCGAGTACGGCTACACCTTC. This chain connects TRBV29-1 to TRBJ1-2; D not resolved. The V end was cut by 5 bases, the J end by 8 bases, with 15 bases between. This CDR3 region has 12 residues. CDR1 is SQVTM, CDR2 ANQGSEA, per germline.